This T cell receptor (beta chain) was found in a study of shared clonotypes between healthy human individuals. Whole-study findings and limits: An anticipated effect of sequencing depth on clonotype sharing among donors was recognized.

Concerning this clone: Its matching antigen is unknown.

Clones were read by immunoSEQ multiplex PCR, and TCRdb kept only the in-frame ones, dropping some. This table has about 2.4 million clones, roughly 93% appearing once. From germline, CDR1 is SGHTA and CDR2 FQGNSA. Trimming removed 5 bases from V and 6 bases from J; junction bases left unmatched: 10. The CDR3 totals 15 residues. The rearrangement joins TRBV7-2 to TRBJ1-1; 9 bases are a match to TRBD1. The sequenced sample was naive CD4+ T cells from PBMCs. The subset is: CD45RA+ positively selected. This clonotype originated in a man between 18 and 35 years old in good health. Some clones in this sample may be carry-over from other donors' samples. CDR3 protein: CASSLHGQGIAEAFF. Here the CDR3 DNA reads TGTGCCAGCAGCCTCCACGGACAGGGGATCGCTGAAGCTTTCTTT. Drawing the rest from reference TRBV7-2 and TRBJ1-1, the complete variable domain is GAGVSQSPSNKVTEKGKDVELRCDPISGHTALYWYRQSLGQGLEFLIYFQGNSAPDKSGLPSDRFSAERTGGSVSTLTIQRTQQEDSAVYLCASSLHGQGIAEAFFGQGTRLTVV.